This T cell receptor (beta chain) was retrieved from a study of cytomegalovirus exposure and HLA in healthy donors. The study, taken as a whole, reports: Rare sequences made up most TCRs, while some public TCRs were found in many donors. Among the CMV-associated chains, a few were confirmed in vitro as specific for CMV antigens. The listing of roughly 160 TCR beta chains classed them as cytomegalovirus-associated.

Germline loops: CDR1 PRHDT, CDR2 FYEKMQ (reference sequence). V gave up 8 bases and J gave up 8 bases, with 24 bases separating them. The CDR3 has 15 residues. TCRdb's table, derived via immunoSEQ multiplex PCR, lists solely in-frame clones and lacks some. The sample includes around 120,000 clones, roughly 90% of them seen just once. A roughly 120-subject validation cohort, separate from the approximately 670-subject first cohort, supplied the donors. A note on this clone: Its antigen is unidentified.

The sample taken for sequencing was PBMCs. This TCR was recovered from a young woman in good health and CMV-seropositive. The V call is TRBV13, the J call TRBJ1-2; the D gene is possibly TRBD1 (6 bases). The CDR3 reads CASGSRDIRVGGYTF. The CDR3 nucleotides read TGTGCCAGCGGGTCAAGGGACATTCGCGTCGGCGGCTACACCTTC.